The 4 T cell receptor beta chains presented below share a single source sample, sequenced in a study of blood T cell repertoires in COVID-19. Assay used: immunoSEQ multiplex PCR; TCRdb lists only in-frame clones, some missing. Here the sample spans roughly 130,000 clones, about four fifths being singletons. Sequences were obtained from peripheral blood. The receptors were gathered from a man of 80 years or more with acute or convalescent COVID-19.

The V and J genes are TRBV3-1 (or the pseudogene TRBV3-2) and TRBJ1-2; 10 bases map to TRBD1. The V segment lost 4 bases and the J segment 3 bases; nucleotides outside the gene matches: 2. CDR1 is LGHDT and CDR2 is YNNKEL in the germline V gene (reference sequence). The CDR3 consists of 14 residues. In nucleotides, the CDR3 is TGTGCCAGCAGCCCCGGACAGGGGGACTATGGCTACACCTTC. Its protein product is CASSPGQGDYGYTF.

The chain joins TRBV6-2 or TRBV6-3 to TRBJ2-1, with 8 bases that match TRBD2. CDR1 MNHEY and CDR2 SVGEGT come from the germline V gene. V shed 5 bases, J shed 9 bases, and the junction held 6 bases outside the gene matches. The CDR3 covers 13 residues. The CDR3 DNA sequence: TGTGCCAGCAGTAGCGGGACTAGTACTGAGCAGTTCTTC. Its translation: CASSSGTSTEQFF.

The V gene is TRBV12-3 or TRBV12-4, the J gene TRBJ1-1; TRBD1 matches at 9 bases. This CDR3 has 13 residues. Unmatched junction bases numbered 5, after V lost 6 bases and J lost 6 bases. CDR3 sequence reads: CASSGDRDPEAFF. Here the CDR3 DNA reads TGTGCCAGCAGCGGGGACAGGGATCCTGAAGCTTTCTTT.

This rearrangement joins TRBV28 to TRBJ1-5; D ambiguous. The V and J ends lost 7 bases and 4 bases respectively, with 11 bases between them. The length of the CDR3 is 13 residues. Germline values: CDR1 MDHEN, CDR2 SYDVKM. CDR3 amino acids: CASTDTRNQPQHF. The CDR3 DNA reads TGTGCCAGCACCGACACCAGAAATCAGCCCCAGCATTTT.